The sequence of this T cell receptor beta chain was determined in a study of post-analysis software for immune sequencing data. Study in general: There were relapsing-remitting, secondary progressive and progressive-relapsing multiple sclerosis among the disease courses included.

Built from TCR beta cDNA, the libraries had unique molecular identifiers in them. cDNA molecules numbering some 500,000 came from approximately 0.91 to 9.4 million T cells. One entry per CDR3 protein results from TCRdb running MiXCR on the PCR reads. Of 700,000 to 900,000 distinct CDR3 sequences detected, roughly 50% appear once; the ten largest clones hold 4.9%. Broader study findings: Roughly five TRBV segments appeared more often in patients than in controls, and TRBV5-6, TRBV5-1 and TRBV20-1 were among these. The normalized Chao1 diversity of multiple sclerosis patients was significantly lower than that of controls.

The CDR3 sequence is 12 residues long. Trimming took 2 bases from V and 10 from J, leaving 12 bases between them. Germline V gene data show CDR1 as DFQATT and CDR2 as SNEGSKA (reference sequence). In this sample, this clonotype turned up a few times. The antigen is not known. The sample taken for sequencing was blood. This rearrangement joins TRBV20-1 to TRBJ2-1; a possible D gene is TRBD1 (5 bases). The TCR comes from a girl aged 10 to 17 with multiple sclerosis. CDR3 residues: CSARLRQPEQFF. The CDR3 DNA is TGCAGTGCTAGACTCAGACAGCCCGAGCAGTTCTTC.